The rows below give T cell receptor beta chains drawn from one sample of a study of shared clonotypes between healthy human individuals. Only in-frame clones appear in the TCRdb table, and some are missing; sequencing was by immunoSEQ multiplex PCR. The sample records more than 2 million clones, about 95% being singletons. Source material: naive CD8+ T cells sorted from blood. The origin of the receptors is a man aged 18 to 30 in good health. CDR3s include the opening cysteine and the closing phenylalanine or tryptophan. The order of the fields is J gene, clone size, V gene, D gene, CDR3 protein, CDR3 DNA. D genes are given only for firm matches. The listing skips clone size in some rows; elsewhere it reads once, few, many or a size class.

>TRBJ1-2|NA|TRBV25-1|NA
CASSESPGGGYGYTF
TGTGCCAGCAGTGAATCCCCCGGGGGCGGCTATGGCTACACCTTC
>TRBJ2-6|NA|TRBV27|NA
CASSSLLGAGANVLTF
TGTGCCAGCAGTTCCTTACTAGGGGCTGGGGCCAACGTCCTGACTTTC
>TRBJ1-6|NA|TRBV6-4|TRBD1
CASSDSRQGEENNSPLHF
TGTGCCAGCAGTGACTCTAGACAGGGCGAGGAAAATAATTCACCCCTCCACTTT
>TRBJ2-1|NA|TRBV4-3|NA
CASSQEWPGPNEQFF
TGCGCCAGCAGCCAAGAGTGGCCGGGACCAAATGAGCAGTTCTTC
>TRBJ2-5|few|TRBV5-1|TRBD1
CASSSTQGAGETQYF
TGCGCCAGCAGCTCAACTCAGGGGGCCGGGGAGACCCAGTACTTC
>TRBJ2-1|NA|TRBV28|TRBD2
CASRTSVGTETSGVYNEQFF
TGTGCCAGCAGGACCAGCGTAGGCACGGAGACTAGCGGGGTTTACAATGAGCAGTTCTTC
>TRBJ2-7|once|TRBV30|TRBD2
CALSGVGEQYF
TGTGCCTTAAGCGGGGTAGGCGAGCAGTACTTC
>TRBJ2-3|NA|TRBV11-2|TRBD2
CASSLGERGADTQYF
TGTGCCAGCAGCTTAGGAGAGCGGGGGGCAGATACGCAGTATTTT
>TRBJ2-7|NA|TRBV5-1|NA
CASSLDGGTYEQYF
TGCGCCAGCAGCTTGGACGGAGGTACCTACGAGCAGTACTTC
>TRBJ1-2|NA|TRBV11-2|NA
CASSPAGAGFEGYTF
TGTGCCAGCAGCCCAGCGGGGGCAGGGTTTGAGGGCTACACCTTC
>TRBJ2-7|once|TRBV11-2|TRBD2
CASSLGLADLYYEQYF
TGTGCCAGCAGCTTGGGACTAGCGGACCTTTACTACGAGCAGTACTTC